The clone carrying this T cell receptor beta chain was seen only a few times. The sample originates from a study of identical twins. MiXCR was run by TCRdb on the 5' RACE reads, yielding one entry per CDR3 protein. The sample has some 600,000 distinct CDR3 sequences; 7% to 7.5% are singletons. CDR1 and CDR2 from the germline V gene are DFQATT and SNEGSKA (reference sequence). The CDR3 is 13 residues long. Losses at the gene ends were 8 bases for V and 5 bases for J; bases not matched to a gene: 9. The sample also formed part of further work on yellow fever vaccine responses in identical twins.

Sequenced material: PBMCs. The TCR originated in a woman aged 18-29 years in good health. This rearrangement joins TRBV20-1 to TRBJ1-2; 9 bases line up with TRBD1. CDR3 sequence (DNA): TGCAGTTCGGTGACCGGGACAGGGTATGGCTACACCTTC. This sequence encodes CSSVTGTGYGYTF.